The subject of this entry is one T cell receptor beta chain. Its antigen is not known. The record originates from a study of T cells in localized non-small cell lung cancer. Findings and limits, study-wide: It remains possible that heterogeneity exists, since only one tumor region was sequenced. Uninvolved adjacent lung showed higher T cell clonality than tumor. A denser population of T cells in blood accompanied longer overall survival.

Profiled with immunoSEQ multiplex PCR; TCRdb holds only in-frame clones, not every one. The repertoire holds under 70,000 clones, roughly 88% seen once, with 4.5% to 5.5% in the top ten. The germline V and J ends were trimmed by 0 bases and 0 bases, with 6 bases remaining between them. CDR3 length: 14 residues. Germline V gene lookup returns CDR1 GTSNPN and CDR2 SVGIG (reference sequence). The sample here was peripheral blood, taken before any cancer treatment. The chain is built from TRBV30 and TRBJ1-3; D is unclear. The origin of this receptor is a woman aged 35 to 69 with stage I lung adenocarcinoma. The CDR3 DNA sequence: TGTGCCTGGAGTGTAGGTGACTCTGGAAACACCATATATTTT. Translated: CAWSVGDSGNTIYF.